Below are 24 T cell receptor beta chains sequenced from a single sample in a study of tumor-infiltrating lymphocytes in primary liver carcinoma. Synthesis of TCR beta cDNA was carried out from around 540 ng total RNA with a constant-region primer. Slightly modified ARM-PCR served as the procedure for the TCR beta libraries. These libraries came from three rounds of nested multiplex PCR. The two initial PCR rounds, roughly 10 cycles each, used TRBV1-TRBV30 forward and C-beta reverse primers. One entry per CDR3 protein results from TCRdb running MiXCR on the multiplex PCR reads. The sample includes hundreds of thousands of distinct CDR3 sequences, 50% to 60% of them seen just once. The source of the blood RNA was unsorted whole blood, and germline DNA was extracted as well. Sequences were obtained from peripheral blood. The receptors were sampled from a woman aged 25-40 years with primary liver carcinoma and hepatitis B virus infection.

A word on this clonotype: No conserved phenylalanine or tryptophan ends this CDR3, so it is likely a read error. The chain links TRBV6-1 to TRBJ1-2; D is possibly TRBD1 (6 bases). CDR3 length equals 14 residues. Germline V lookup: CDR1 MNHNS, CDR2 SASEGT. The ends were cut back, 6 bases at V and 0 bases at J, with 11 bases in the middle. CDR3 loop: CASSPRGSNYGYTI. In nucleotides, the CDR3 is TGTGCCAGCAGCCCAAGGGGGTCTAACTATGGCTACACCATC.

V gene TRBV7-9 combines with J gene TRBJ2-1; the match to TRBD1 covers 9 bases. CDR1 SEHNR and CDR2 FQNEAQ come from the germline V gene (reference sequence). There are 14 residues in the CDR3. The V and J ends lost 6 bases and 12 bases, in that order; junction bases with no gene match: 12. In nucleotides, the CDR3 is TGTGCCAGCAGTTGGACAGGGGCGAGGGATGGGCAGTTCTTC. This sequence encodes CASSWTGARDGQFF.

Regarding this clonotype: The junction departs from germline at one end; a sequencing error may be responsible. V and J are TRBV11-3 and TRBJ2-2; D is possibly TRBD2 (6 bases). CDR1 and CDR2 from the germline V gene are SGHNT and YENEEA. CDR3 length: 16 amino acids. CDR3 region: CASSLLALTNTGELFF. CDR3 nucleotides: TGTGCCAGCAGCTTACTAGCGCTGACGAATACCGGGGAGCTGTTTTTT.

As regards this clonotype: A read error may produce the germline difference seen at one junction end. The chain is built from TRBV4-3 and TRBJ2-3; D is perhaps TRBD2 (5 bases). Per germline, CDR1 LGHNA and CDR2 YSLEER. The CDR3 sequence is 14 residues long. CDR3 loop: CASSRIASTDAQYF. The CDR3 DNA is TGCGCCAGCAGCCGGATAGCGAGCACAGATGCGCAGTATTTT.

Concerning this clonotype: Compared with germline, one end of the junction differs, possibly owing to a read error. The rearrangement links TRBV5-4 to TRBJ2-3, with 12 bases identical to TRBD2. Germline CDR1 SGHNT, CDR2 YYREEE (reference sequence). CDR3 size: 17 residues. CDR3 DNA sequence: TGTGCCAGCAGCTTACCCCAGGGACTAGCGGGCACAGATACACAGTATTTT. Amino acids: CASSLPQGLAGTDTQYF.

The J gene is TRBJ2-1, the V gene TRBV6-5; 12 bases line up with TRBD2. The V segment lost 4 bases and the J segment 9 bases; nucleotides outside the gene matches: 10. Germline V gene sequence: CDR1 MNHEY, CDR2 SVGAGI. The CDR3 is 16 residues long. The CDR3 DNA is TGTGCCAGCAGTTCCTCCCTAGCGGGAGGGCCAGTTGAGCAGTTCTTC. This sequence encodes CASSSSLAGGPVEQFF.

The chain employs TRBV13 and TRBJ2-2; D tentatively fits TRBD1 or TRBD2 (5 bases each). Germline CDR1 is PRHDT and CDR2 is FYEKMQ (reference sequence). Between the trimmed V and J ends, which lost 4 bases and 7 bases, there was a span of 13 bases. CDR3 length: 14 amino acids. The CDR3 DNA follows: TGTGCCAGCAGCTCTCTGACAGAGGGCGGGGAGCTGTTTTTT. Protein sequence: CASSSLTEGGELFF.

The chain joins TRBV7-9 to TRBJ2-1, with 11 bases matching TRBD2. V dropped 7 bases and J dropped 5; count of bases not matched to a gene: 10. The CDR3 runs to 16 residues. In germline, CDR1 is SEHNR, CDR2 FQNEAQ (reference sequence). The CDR3 sequence: CASNSRTSGGNNEQFF. DNA for the CDR3: TGTGCCAGCAACTCGCGCACTAGCGGGGGAAACAATGAGCAGTTCTTC.

The J gene is TRBJ2-7, the V gene TRBV7-9; D might be TRBD1 (5 bases). The CDR3 is 13 amino acids. CDR1 is SEHNR and CDR2 is FQNEAQ in the germline V gene (reference sequence). V lost 6 bases and J lost 3, with 12 bases in between. CDR3 region: CASRPTADYEQYF. The CDR3 coding sequence is TGTGCCAGCAGGCCGACAGCCGACTACGAGCAGTACTTC.

The rearrangement uses TRBV29-1 and TRBJ1-1; D might be TRBD1 (6 bases). The length of the CDR3 is 13 residues. CDR1 and CDR2 (germline): SQVTM, ANQGSEA. Between the trimmed V and J ends, which lost 6 bases and 1 base, there was a span of 12 bases. The CDR3 region has the DNA TGCAGCGTAAGGGGGGGGCCGAACACTGAAGCTTTCTTT. It translates to CSVRGGPNTEAFF.

This clonotype has only a few counts. Given a much more abundant clone one base away, this may be a read error. The rearrangement links TRBV29-1 to TRBJ1-2; unclear D gene. Germline V gives CDR1 SQVTM, CDR2 ANQGSEA. The CDR3 extends over 14 amino acids. The V end lost 7 bases, the J end lost 1 base, and 16 bases lay between the germline ends. DNA for the CDR3: TGCAGCGCTGTTGGTACAGCAGTTAACTATGGCTACACCTTC. Translation: CSAVGTAVNYGYTF.

Remarks on this clonotype: A read error is possible here, since a much larger clone lies one base away. The chain uses TRBV6-2 or TRBV6-3 and TRBJ2-5; maybe TRBD1 (6 bases). Trimming removed 6 bases at V and 7 bases at J, with 18 bases between. The CDR3 totals 14 residues. Germline CDR1 reads MNHEY; CDR2 reads SVGEGT. The CDR3, as DNA: TGTGCCAGCAGCCTCCACAGGGACCTCGGGACCCAGTACTTC. Translating it yields CASSLHRDLGTQYF.

Points on this clonotype: This CDR3 is missing its conserved last phenylalanine or tryptophan, likely due to a read error. The chain joins TRBV6-1 to TRBJ1-1; D is unresolved. This CDR3 has 13 residues. CDR1 is MNHNS and CDR2 is SASEGT in the germline V gene. CDR3 sequence reads: CASSGLGNTEAFI. The CDR3 DNA reads TGCGCCAGCAGTGGGTTGGGGAACACTGAAGCTTTCATT.

Comments on this clonotype: A much bigger clone sits one base away, suggesting this may be a read error. The chain carries TRBV10-2 and TRBJ2-1; 10 bases agree with TRBD1. This CDR3 spans 11 amino acids. Unmatched junction bases numbered 9, after V lost 10 bases and J lost 15 bases. Germline assignment: CDR1 WSHSY and CDR2 SAAADI. The CDR3 sequence is CANAGQGVPFF. The CDR3, as DNA: TGCGCCAACGCCGGACAGGGGGTCCCGTTCTTC.

V and J are TRBV5-4 and TRBJ1-1; D not resolved. The CDR3 is made up of 14 amino acids. V was pared by 0 bases and J by 3 bases, with 9 bases between. Germline-derived CDR1 and CDR2 are SGHNT and YYREEE (reference sequence). This CDR3 is CASSLVEEDTEAFF. CDR3 nucleotide sequence: TGTGCCAGCAGCTTGGTAGAGGAGGACACTGAAGCTTTCTTT.

Only a few counts were recorded for this clonotype. This chain joins TRBV6-5 and TRBJ2-2; 13 positions match TRBD2. V shed 4 bases, J shed 6 bases, and the junction held 2 bases outside the gene matches. There are 15 residues in the CDR3. Germline V gene data show CDR1 as MNHEY and CDR2 as SVGAGI. In nucleotides, the CDR3 is TGTGCCAGCAGTTTTGGGACTAGCGGGGCCGGGGAGCTGTTTTTT. Its protein product is CASSFGTSGAGELFF.

Points on this clonotype: As the CDR3 is not closed by the conserved phenylalanine or tryptophan, this likely results from a read error. The V and J genes are TRBV11-2 and TRBJ2-3; the D gene is possibly TRBD2 (5 bases). The germline V gene encodes CDR1 SGHAT and CDR2 FQNNGV. This CDR3 is built from 14 residues. CDR3: CASSRTASTDTQYL. The CDR3 nucleotides read TGTGCCAGCAGCCGGACGGCTAGCACAGATACACAGTATCTT.

This chain joins TRBV11-2 and TRBJ1-6, with D perhaps matching TRBD1 (6 bases). The germline gives CDR1 SGHAT, CDR2 FQNNGV. Between the trimmed V and J ends, which lost 1 base and 6 bases, there was a span of 16 bases. CDR3 size: 17 residues. This CDR3 reads CASSLGYWGRVNSPLHF. In DNA, the CDR3 is TGTGCCAGCAGCTTAGGGTACTGGGGGCGCGTTAATTCACCCCTCCACTTT. Filled out from reference TRBV11-2 and TRBJ1-6, the complete variable domain reads EAGVAQSPRYKIIEKRQSVAFWCNPISGHATLYWYQQILGQGPKLLIQFQNNGVVDDSQLPKDRFSAERLKGVDSTLKIQPAKLEDSAVYLCASSLGYWGRVNSPLHFGNGTRLTVT.

This clonotype was picked up a small number of times. This chain joins TRBV6-1 and TRBJ1-5; D is ambiguous. V was pared by 5 bases and J by 3 bases, with 11 bases between. Germline V gene data show CDR1 as MNHNS and CDR2 as SASEGT. The CDR3 is 14 amino acids. CDR3 coding DNA: TGTGCCAGCAGTCCTTTGGGCGACAATCAGCCCCAGCATTTT. It translates to CASSPLGDNQPQHF.

The chain joins TRBV13 to TRBJ1-2; D gene unclear. Between the trimmed V and J ends, which lost 3 bases and 8 bases, there was a span of 13 bases. The CDR3 covers 13 residues. Per the germline V gene, CDR1 is PRHDT and CDR2 is FYEKMQ (reference sequence). CDR3 in amino acids: CASSLPRPGGYTF. CDR3 DNA: TGTGCCAGCAGCTTGCCCCGGCCGGGGGGCTACACCTTC.

This chain links TRBV4-2 with TRBJ1-1; D uncertain. The CDR3 extends over 17 amino acids. CDR1 is LGHNA, CDR2 YNFKEQ, per germline. The CDR3 DNA reads as TGTGTCAGTAGCCAAAGCCCCCCTCGGGGAATGAACACTGAAGCTTTCTTT. This translates into CVSSQSPPRGMNTEAFF.

Ten or more counts support this clonotype. The chain is built from TRBV12-3 or TRBV12-4 and TRBJ2-2; D perhaps matches TRBD1 (5 bases). The CDR3 is 15 amino acids. Trimming shortened V by 3 bases and J by 5 bases, and 13 bases separated the two germline ends. The CDR3 protein is CASSLLAGPTGELFF. DNA for the CDR3: TGTGCCAGCAGTTTGCTGGCAGGGCCAACCGGGGAGCTGTTTTTT.

The J gene is TRBJ2-1, the V gene TRBV7-9; the D is unclear. This CDR3 is 11 amino acids long. V was cut by 5 bases and J by 8 bases, with 7 bases left in between. From germline, CDR1 is SEHNR and CDR2 FQNEAQ (reference sequence). CDR3: CASSGSYEQFF. As DNA, the CDR3 is TGTGCCAGCAGCGGTTCGTATGAGCAGTTCTTC.

This clonotype was recorded a few times. CDR3 loop: CASSQAPVSSYNEQFF. As DNA, the CDR3 is TGCGCCAGCAGCCAAGCGCCTGTGAGCTCCTACAATGAGCAGTTCTTC. V is TRBV4-1 and J is TRBJ2-1; D gene unclear. This CDR3 contains 16 residues. V lost 1 base to trimming and J lost 0 bases, with 10 bases between them. Germline CDR1 MGHRA, CDR2 YSYEKL.